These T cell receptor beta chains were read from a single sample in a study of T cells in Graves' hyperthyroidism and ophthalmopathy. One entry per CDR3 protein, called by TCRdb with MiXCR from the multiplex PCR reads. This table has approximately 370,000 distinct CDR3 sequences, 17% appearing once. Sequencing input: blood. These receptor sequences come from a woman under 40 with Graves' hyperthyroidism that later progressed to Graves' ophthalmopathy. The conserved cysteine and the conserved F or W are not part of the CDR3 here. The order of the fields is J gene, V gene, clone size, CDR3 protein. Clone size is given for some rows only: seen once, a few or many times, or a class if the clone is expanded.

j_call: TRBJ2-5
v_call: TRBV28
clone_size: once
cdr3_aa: ASSSGNGETQY

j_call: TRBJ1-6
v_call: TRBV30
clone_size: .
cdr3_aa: ACQQGMHSPLH

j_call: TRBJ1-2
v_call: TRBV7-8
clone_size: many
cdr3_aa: ASSADSGGYGYT

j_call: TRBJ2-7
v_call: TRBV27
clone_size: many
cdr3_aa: ASKPGQYYEQY

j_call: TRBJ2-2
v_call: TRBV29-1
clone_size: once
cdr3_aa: SVERAGVSGELF

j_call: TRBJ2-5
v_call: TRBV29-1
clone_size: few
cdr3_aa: SVEDLGKAGTQY

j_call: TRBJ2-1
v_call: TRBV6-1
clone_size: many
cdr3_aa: ASSHTRVDEQF

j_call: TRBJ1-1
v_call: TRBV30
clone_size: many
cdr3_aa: AWMGVAEAF

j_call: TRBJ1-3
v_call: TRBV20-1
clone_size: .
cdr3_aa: SAREGPPSGNTIY

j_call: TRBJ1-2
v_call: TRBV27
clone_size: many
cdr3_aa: ATSTDRANYGYT

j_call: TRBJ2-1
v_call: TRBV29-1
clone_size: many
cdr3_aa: SVRAGSYNEQF

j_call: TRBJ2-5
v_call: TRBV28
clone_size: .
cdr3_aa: ASSPRSGRAFGETQY

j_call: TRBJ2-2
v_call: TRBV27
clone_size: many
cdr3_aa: ASRRLAGQLFSGELF

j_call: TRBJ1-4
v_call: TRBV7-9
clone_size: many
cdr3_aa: ASSFTGNNEKLF

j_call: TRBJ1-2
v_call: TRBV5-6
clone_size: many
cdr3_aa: ASSLGGDLYGYT

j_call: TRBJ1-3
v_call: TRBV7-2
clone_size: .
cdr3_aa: ASSPLGGSGNTIY

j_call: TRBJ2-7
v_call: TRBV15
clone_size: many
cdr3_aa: ATSRFRGSSYEQY

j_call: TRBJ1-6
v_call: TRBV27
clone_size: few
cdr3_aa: ASSLTGRSNSPLH

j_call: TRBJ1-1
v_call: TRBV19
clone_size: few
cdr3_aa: ASRDTGTEAF

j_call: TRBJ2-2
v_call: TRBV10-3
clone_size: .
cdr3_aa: AISESRTSGITGELF

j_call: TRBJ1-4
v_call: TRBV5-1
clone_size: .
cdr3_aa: ASSPRGAGEKLF

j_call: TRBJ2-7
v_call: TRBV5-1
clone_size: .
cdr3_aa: ASSLMPGTGGYEQY

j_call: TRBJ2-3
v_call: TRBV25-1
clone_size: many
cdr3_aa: ASSEGRETDTQY

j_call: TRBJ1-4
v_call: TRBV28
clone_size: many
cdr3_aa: ASSFVYRKNEKLF

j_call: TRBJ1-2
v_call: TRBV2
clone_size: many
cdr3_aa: ASSDLGAWGYT

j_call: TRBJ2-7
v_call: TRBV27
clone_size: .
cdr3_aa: ASSRPLGEQY

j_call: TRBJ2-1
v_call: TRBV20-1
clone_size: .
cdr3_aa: SARGTSGTPPYNEQF

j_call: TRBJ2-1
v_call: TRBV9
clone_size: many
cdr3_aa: ASSVEAGQPGYNEQF

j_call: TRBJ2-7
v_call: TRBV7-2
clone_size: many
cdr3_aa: ASSLVGASQYEQY

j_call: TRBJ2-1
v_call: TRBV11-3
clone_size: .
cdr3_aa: ASSLLLAGGNNEQF

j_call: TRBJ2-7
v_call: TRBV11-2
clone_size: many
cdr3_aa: ASSLLGGETYEQY

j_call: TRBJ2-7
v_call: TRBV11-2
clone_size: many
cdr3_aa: ASSLSGAGNEQY

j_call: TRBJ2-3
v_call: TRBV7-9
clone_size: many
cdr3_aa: ASSLSSGSTDTQY

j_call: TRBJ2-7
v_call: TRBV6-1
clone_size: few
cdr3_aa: ASSQNARVSYEQY

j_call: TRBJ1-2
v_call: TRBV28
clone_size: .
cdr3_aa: ASSLLVDSLYGYT

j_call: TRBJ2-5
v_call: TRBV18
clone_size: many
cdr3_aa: ASSLLTGGELVETQY